This TCR beta chain was sequenced in a study of early stage breast cancer tumors. Study overall: Of 15 to 20 invasive breast tumors, around 13 were hormone receptor-positive, HER2-negative. Whole-study findings and limits: Most shared enriched TCRB sequences were commonly generated ones. Tumor and normal breast were distinguished via blood comparison in about 90% of the 16 patients.

In germline, CDR1 is SEHNR, CDR2 FQNEAQ (reference sequence). This CDR3 region has 15 residues. V gave up 1 base and J gave up 8 bases; unmatched junction bases: 3. This clone was recorded once. Its target is unknown. Assay: immunoSEQ multiplex PCR; the TCRdb copy retains only in-frame clones and omits some. The top ten clones hold nearly 3.5% of a sample with 50,000 to 65,000 clones, 60% to 85% of them seen once. The chain couples TRBV7-9 to TRBJ2-1; 12 nucleotides agree with TRBD1. This receptor was taken from a person aged 25-39 years with breast cancer. Sequencing was performed on blood. The CDR3 sequence is CASSLEGQGAHEQFF. The CDR3 DNA follows: TGTGCCAGCAGCTTAGAGGGACAGGGGGCTCATGAGCAGTTCTTC.